The 13 T cell receptor beta chains listed next were all sequenced from one sample in a study of shared T cell receptors in the human thymus. The protocol was immunoSEQ multiplex PCR, while the TCRdb copy is restricted to in-frame clones and leaves out a portion. The data hold 650,000 to 950,000 clones, with approximately 83% observed a single time. The data were also submitted as part of a second study, on human thymus T cells.

The sample was thymocytes. All receptors derive from a girl under two years old with a congenital heart defect.

V is TRBV4-1 and J is TRBJ2-7, with 7 bases lining up with TRBD1. V dropped 3 bases and J dropped 1; count of bases not matched to a gene: 9. The CDR3 contains 16 residues. The germline V gene encodes CDR1 MGHRA and CDR2 YSYEKL. The CDR3 bases are TGCGCCAGCAGCCATGAACCCCGGGACAGTTCCTACGAGCAGTACTTC. Translation gives CASSHEPRDSSYEQYF.

The table lists this clone with a count of one. The V and J genes are TRBV18 and TRBJ1-5, with 7 bases identical to TRBD1. The V segment lost 2 bases and the J segment 4 bases; nucleotides outside the gene matches: 5. CDR3 length: 15 amino acids. The germline gives CDR1 KGHSH, CDR2 LQKENI. This CDR3 is CASSPTGQTNQPQHF. Here the CDR3 DNA reads TGTGCCAGCTCACCAACGGGACAGACTAATCAGCCCCAGCATTTT.

The chain employs TRBV28 and TRBJ2-2; the D gene is possibly TRBD2 (5 bases). The ends were cut back, 7 bases at V and 6 bases at J, with 9 bases in the middle. This CDR3 comprises 12 residues. CDR1 and CDR2 from the germline V gene are MDHEN and SYDVKM. Written as DNA, the CDR3 is TGTGCCAGCACCCCAGCGGCCGGGGAGCTGTTTTTT. This gives the protein CASTPAAGELFF.

V usage is TRBV28 and J usage is TRBJ2-7; D gene ambiguous. The CDR3 has 13 amino acids. Looked up from germline, CDR1 is MDHEN and CDR2 is SYDVKM. Trimming pared 3 bases from V and 3 bases from J, leaving 9 bases between. The CDR3 protein is CASSLRHLYEQYF. CDR3 DNA: TGTGCCAGCAGTTTGAGACACCTCTACGAGCAGTACTTC.

This clone is a singleton in its sample. The chain is built from TRBV25-1 and TRBJ1-3; no clear D. The CDR3 runs 16 residues. Trimming took off 1 base at V and 0 bases at J, with 10 bases between the two ends. The V gene's germline CDR1 is MGHDK and CDR2 SYGVNS. The CDR3 loop reads CASSEFAGVSGNTIYF. CDR3 nucleotide sequence: TGTGCCAGCAGTGAATTCGCAGGCGTCTCTGGAAACACCATATATTTT.

The rearrangement uses TRBV7-2 and TRBJ2-5; tentative D call: TRBD2 (6 bases). This CDR3 has 13 amino acids. The V end lost 5 bases, the J end lost 3 bases, and 10 bases lay between the germline ends. Germline CDR1 and CDR2: SGHTA and FQGNSA. In nucleotides, the CDR3 is TGTGCCAGCAGCGCCAGACTAGAAGAGACCCAGTACTTC. This gives the protein CASSARLEETQYF.

The CDR3: CASSYNPGQGNTGELFF. The CDR3 DNA follows: TGTGCCAGCAGCTATAATCCGGGACAGGGGAACACCGGGGAGCTGTTTTTT. The genes are TRBV27 and TRBJ2-2, with 9 bases that match TRBD1. Germline V gene data show CDR1 as MNHEY and CDR2 as SMNVEV (reference sequence). Trimming cost V 6 bases and J 1 base; bases outside gene matches: 9. The CDR3 sequence is 17 residues long.

This clone was detected only once. This chain uses TRBV6-5 with TRBJ1-2, with a weak D call TRBD1 (5 bases). Germline-derived CDR1 and CDR2 are MNHEY and SVGAGI. The CDR3 sequence is 15 residues long. Deletions cut 6 bases from V and 2 bases from J, with 16 bases between. The CDR3 DNA is TGTGCCAGCAGCGAACGGTGGGGCCGGAACTATGGCTACACCTTC. Translating gives CASSERWGRNYGYTF.

The chain combines TRBV10-3 with TRBJ2-7; 10 bases line up with TRBD1. The trim removed 7 bases at V and 5 bases at J, leaving 14 bases unmatched. Per germline, CDR1 ENHRY and CDR2 SYGVKD. The CDR3 is made up of 16 amino acids. The CDR3 loop reads CAITASDRGAGNEQYF. CDR3 bases: TGTGCCATCACCGCATCGGACAGGGGGGCAGGGAACGAGCAGTACTTC.

The chain has TRBV19 and TRBJ1-2, with D uncertain. The germline V gene encodes CDR1 LNHDA and CDR2 SQIVND (reference sequence). The length of the CDR3 is 13 residues. The V and J ends lost 4 bases and 2 bases respectively, with 8 bases between them. CDR3 nucleotide sequence: TGTGCCAGTAGTACGGGAAAGAACTATGGCTACACCTTC. As protein: CASSTGKNYGYTF.

This chain joins TRBV28 and TRBJ1-1; D perhaps matches TRBD1 (5 bases). Germline values: CDR1 MDHEN, CDR2 SYDVKM. With 2 bases removed from V and 5 bases from J, the gap between germline ends came to 6 bases. The CDR3 length is 12 residues. The chain's CDR3 is CASSLKGTEAFF. CDR3 bases: TGTGCCAGCAGTTTAAAGGGGACTGAAGCTTTCTTT.

The rearrangement uses TRBV7-9 and TRBJ2-7; D may be TRBD1 (5 bases). The CDR3 runs 13 residues. V lost 5 bases and J lost 4, with 12 bases in between. Germline CDR1 SEHNR, CDR2 FQNEAQ (reference sequence). The CDR3 region is CASSPGPKYEQYF. The CDR3 DNA reads as TGTGCCAGCAGCCCAGGGCCAAAATACGAGCAGTACTTC. The variable domain in full, with the rest retrieved from reference TRBV7-9 and TRBJ2-7, is DTGVSQNPRHKITKRGQNVTFRCDPISEHNRLYWYRQTLGQGPEFLTYFQNEAQLEKSRLLSDRFSAERPKGSFSTLEIQRTEQGDSAMYLCASSPGPKYEQYFGPGTRLTVT.

The V call is TRBV4-2, the J call TRBJ2-2, with TRBD1 matching 7 bases. The germline gives CDR1 LGHNA, CDR2 YNFKEQ. V trimming: 6 bases; J trimming: 5 bases; junction bases outside the gene matches: 3. The CDR3 is made up of 13 amino acids. CDR3 DNA sequence: TGTGCCAGCAGTCTGACAGGGACCGGGGAGCTGTTTTTT. Its protein product is CASSLTGTGELFF.